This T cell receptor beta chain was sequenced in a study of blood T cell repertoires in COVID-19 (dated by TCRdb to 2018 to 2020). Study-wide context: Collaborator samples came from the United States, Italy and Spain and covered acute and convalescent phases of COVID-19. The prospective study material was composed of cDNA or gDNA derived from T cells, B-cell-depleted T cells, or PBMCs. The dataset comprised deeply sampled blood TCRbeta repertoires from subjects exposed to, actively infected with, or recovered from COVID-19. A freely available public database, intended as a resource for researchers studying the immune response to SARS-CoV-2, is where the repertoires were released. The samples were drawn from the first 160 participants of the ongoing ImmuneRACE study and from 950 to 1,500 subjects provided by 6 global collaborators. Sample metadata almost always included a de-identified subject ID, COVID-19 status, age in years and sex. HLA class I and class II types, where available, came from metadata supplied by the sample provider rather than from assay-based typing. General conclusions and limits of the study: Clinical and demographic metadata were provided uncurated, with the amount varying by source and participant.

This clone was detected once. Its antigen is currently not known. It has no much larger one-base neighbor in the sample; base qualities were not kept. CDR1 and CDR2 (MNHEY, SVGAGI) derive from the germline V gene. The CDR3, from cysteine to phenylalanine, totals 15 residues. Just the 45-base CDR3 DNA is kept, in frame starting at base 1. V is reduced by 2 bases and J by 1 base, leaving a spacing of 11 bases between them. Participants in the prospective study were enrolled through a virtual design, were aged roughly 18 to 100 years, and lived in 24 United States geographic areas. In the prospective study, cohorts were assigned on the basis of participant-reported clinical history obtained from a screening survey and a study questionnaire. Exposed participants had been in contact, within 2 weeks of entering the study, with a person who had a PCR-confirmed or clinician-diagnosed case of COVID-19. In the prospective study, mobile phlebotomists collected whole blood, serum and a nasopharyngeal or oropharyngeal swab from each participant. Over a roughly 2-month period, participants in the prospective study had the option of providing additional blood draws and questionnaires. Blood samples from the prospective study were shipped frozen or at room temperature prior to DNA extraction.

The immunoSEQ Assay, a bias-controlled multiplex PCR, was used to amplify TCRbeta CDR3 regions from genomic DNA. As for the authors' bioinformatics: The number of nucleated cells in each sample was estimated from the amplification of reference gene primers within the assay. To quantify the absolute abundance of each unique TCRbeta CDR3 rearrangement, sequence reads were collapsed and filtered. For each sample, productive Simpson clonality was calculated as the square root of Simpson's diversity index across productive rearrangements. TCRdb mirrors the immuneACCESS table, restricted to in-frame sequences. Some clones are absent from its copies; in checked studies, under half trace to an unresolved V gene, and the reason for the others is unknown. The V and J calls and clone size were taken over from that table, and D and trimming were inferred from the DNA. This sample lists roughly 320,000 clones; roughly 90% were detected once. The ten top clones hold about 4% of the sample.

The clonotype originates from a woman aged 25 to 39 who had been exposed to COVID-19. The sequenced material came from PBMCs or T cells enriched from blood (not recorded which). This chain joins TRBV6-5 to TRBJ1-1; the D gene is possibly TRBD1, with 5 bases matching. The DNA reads TGTGCCAGCAGTTACGTTCCAGGGTCGAACACTGAAGCTTTCTTT. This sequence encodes CASSYVPGSNTEAFF.